Listed below are T cell receptor beta chains from one sample, sequenced in a study of sequential checkpoint blockade in melanoma. The method was immunoSEQ multiplex PCR; TCRdb's version includes in-frame clones alone and lacks a portion of them. The data show roughly 21,000 clones, with around 25% seen just once and around 7% held by the top ten. The sample in question was tumor tissue (inferred from file names), obtained from a patient given nivolumab and ipilimumab in sequence. The receptor set was obtained from a human donor with melanoma. CDR3s leave out the opening cysteine and the closing phenylalanine or tryptophan.

v_call	j_call	cdr3_aa
TRBV28	TRBJ1-5	ASSFSGTGGNQPQH
TRBV5-1	TRBJ2-1	ASSPDSPTYNEQF
TRBV18	TRBJ2-1	ASSPGQVYGEQF
TRBV9	TRBJ2-7	AGLGGRGYEQY
TRBV18	TRBJ2-1	ASSPPTGGQYNEQF
TRBV23-1	TRBJ2-4	ASSLGLPGTALVKNIQY
TRBV28	TRBJ1-2	ASSPGARGYT
TRBV5-1	TRBJ1-6	ASRPGSGSSPLH
TRBV29-1	TRBJ2-3	SVEGTSGEAAWDTQY
TRBV7-6	TRBJ1-1	ASSLGSRGGTEAF
TRBV11-3	TRBJ1-2	ASSLFSLVVIYGYT
TRBV23-1	TRBJ2-3	ASSLAGADTQY
TRBV19	TRBJ1-5	ASSPDRTQPQH
TRBV28	TRBJ2-4	ASSPGQGGAKNIQY